These T cell receptor beta chains were read from a single sample in a study of PD-1 blockade in classical Hodgkin lymphoma. Method: immunoSEQ multiplex PCR; TCRdb's copy keeps in-frame clones and lacks some. The repertoire includes about 75,000 clones, just over 90% of them detected once, and more than 6.5% sits in the top ten. This specimen consisted of peripheral blood mononuclear cells (PBMCs), obtained at baseline. These receptors were taken from a human donor with classical Hodgkin lymphoma. Both conserved end residues are part of each CDR3. Each record gives: clone size, V gene, J gene, D gene, CDR3 DNA, CDR3 protein. The D gene is left open where the match is weak. The size of a clone is reported for some rows only, either as once, few or many, or as a class for expanded clones.

clone_size: .
v_call: TRBV4-3
j_call: TRBJ1-2
d_call: TRBD1
cdr3_nt: TGCGCCAGCAGCCCGGACAGGGGAAGCTATGGCTACACCTTC
cdr3_aa: CASSPDRGSYGYTF

clone_size: .
v_call: TRBV6-5
j_call: TRBJ2-3
d_call: .
cdr3_nt: TGTGCCAGCAGTACCCTTCGGGATACGCAGTATTTT
cdr3_aa: CASSTLRDTQYF

clone_size: .
v_call: TRBV4-3
j_call: TRBJ2-1
d_call: .
cdr3_nt: TGCGCCAGCAGCCAAGATACTTCACTCACCTACAATGAGCAGTTCTTC
cdr3_aa: CASSQDTSLTYNEQFF

clone_size: .
v_call: TRBV18
j_call: TRBJ2-1
d_call: TRBD1
cdr3_nt: TGTGCCAGCTCACCAAGCGCGGGACAGGGAAACAATGAGCAGTTCTTC
cdr3_aa: CASSPSAGQGNNEQFF

clone_size: .
v_call: TRBV6-1
j_call: TRBJ2-3
d_call: TRBD1
cdr3_nt: TGTGCCAGTGGGGACAGGGGGTCAGCAGATACGCAGTATTTT
cdr3_aa: CASGDRGSADTQYF

clone_size: .
v_call: TRBV5-1
j_call: TRBJ2-7
d_call: .
cdr3_nt: TGCGCCAGCATTCCAGCGGACGTTCAGGAGCAGTACTTC
cdr3_aa: CASIPADVQEQYF

clone_size: .
v_call: TRBV9
j_call: TRBJ2-1
d_call: .
cdr3_nt: TGTGCCAGCAACGACGGATACAATGAGCAGTTCTTC
cdr3_aa: CASNDGYNEQFF

clone_size: .
v_call: TRBV19
j_call: TRBJ2-1
d_call: TRBD2
cdr3_nt: TGTGCCAGTAGTATAGTTCCCGCTAGCGGGAACAATGAGCAGTTCTTC
cdr3_aa: CASSIVPASGNNEQFF

clone_size: .
v_call: TRBV9
j_call: TRBJ2-1
d_call: TRBD2
cdr3_nt: TGTGCCAGCAGCGTAGCTCTTCCTTCTAGCGGACCCTACAATGAGCAGTTCTTC
cdr3_aa: CASSVALPSSGPYNEQFF

clone_size: .
v_call: TRBV15
j_call: TRBJ2-3
d_call: TRBD2
cdr3_nt: TGTGCCACCAGCAGAGATGTGGGGGGGAACGATGGAGATACGCAGTATTTT
cdr3_aa: CATSRDVGGNDGDTQYF

clone_size: .
v_call: TRBV7-9
j_call: TRBJ1-1
d_call: .
cdr3_nt: TGTGCCAGCAGCTGGGACCCATCGAACACTGAAGCTTTCTTT
cdr3_aa: CASSWDPSNTEAFF

clone_size: .
v_call: TRBV9
j_call: TRBJ1-2
d_call: TRBD1
cdr3_nt: TGTGCCAGCAGCGTAGATGACAGGGGCTATGGCTACACCTTC
cdr3_aa: CASSVDDRGYGYTF

clone_size: .
v_call: TRBV6-6
j_call: TRBJ2-5
d_call: .
cdr3_nt: TGTGCCAGCAGTTACTCAGATGGGGGTCTGGAGACCCAGTACTTC
cdr3_aa: CASSYSDGGLETQYF

clone_size: .
v_call: TRBV12-2
j_call: TRBJ1-5
d_call: .
cdr3_nt: TGTGCAAGTCGCCCAAATCCCAATCCCAGTCAAGGGGAAGGTAGCAATCAGCCCCAGCATTTT
cdr3_aa: CASRPNPNPSQGEGSNQPQHF

clone_size: .
v_call: TRBV27
j_call: TRBJ1-5
d_call: TRBD1
cdr3_nt: TGTGCCAGCAGTTTATCCGCCCCCCGCGGGACAGCCGATCGTAGCAATCAGCCCCAGCATTTT
cdr3_aa: CASSLSAPRGTADRSNQPQHF

clone_size: .
v_call: TRBV2
j_call: TRBJ2-3
d_call: TRBD2
cdr3_nt: TGTGCCAGCAGGGGACTAGCGGGGCTACCCACAGATACGCAGTATTTT
cdr3_aa: CASRGLAGLPTDTQYF

clone_size: .
v_call: TRBV6-5
j_call: TRBJ1-2
d_call: .
cdr3_nt: TGTGCCAGCAGTTACTCGAATTACGTGGGGGGAGATGGCTACACCTTC
cdr3_aa: CASSYSNYVGGDGYTF

clone_size: .
v_call: TRBV9
j_call: TRBJ2-3
d_call: TRBD2
cdr3_nt: TGTGCCAGCAGCGTCCTAGCGGGAGGGCCGTGGGGACACACAGATACGCAGTATTTT
cdr3_aa: CASSVLAGGPWGHTDTQYF

clone_size: .
v_call: TRBV6-1
j_call: TRBJ2-3
d_call: TRBD1
cdr3_nt: TGTGCCACGTATCCCGGGACAGGGATTGCAGATACGCAGTATTTT
cdr3_aa: CATYPGTGIADTQYF

clone_size: .
v_call: TRBV2
j_call: TRBJ1-4
d_call: .
cdr3_nt: TGTGCCAGCAGTTTCGCGTTCCCCGCCTCAACTAATGAAAAACTGTTTTTT
cdr3_aa: CASSFAFPASTNEKLFF

clone_size: .
v_call: TRBV9
j_call: TRBJ2-3
d_call: .
cdr3_nt: TGTGCCAGCAGCGAGAACAGGGCCACAGATACGCAGTATTTT
cdr3_aa: CASSENRATDTQYF

clone_size: .
v_call: TRBV28
j_call: TRBJ1-1
d_call: .
cdr3_nt: TGTGCCAGCAGCAAAATATCAATATCGGACAGTTTGAACACTGAAGCTTTCTTT
cdr3_aa: CASSKISISDSLNTEAFF

clone_size: .
v_call: TRBV7-2
j_call: TRBJ2-5
d_call: .
cdr3_nt: TGTGCCAGCAGCTCAATGAGGGAGACCCAGTACTTC
cdr3_aa: CASSSMRETQYF

clone_size: .
v_call: TRBV14
j_call: TRBJ2-7
d_call: TRBD1
cdr3_nt: TGTGCCAGCAGCCAGGTCCGGGACAGGGGACACGAGCAGTACTTC
cdr3_aa: CASSQVRDRGHEQYF

clone_size: few
v_call: TRBV28
j_call: TRBJ1-5
d_call: .
cdr3_nt: TGTGCCAGCAACCAAAACAGGGCCCCCCAGCATTTT
cdr3_aa: CASNQNRAPQHF

clone_size: .
v_call: TRBV9
j_call: TRBJ1-1
d_call: .
cdr3_nt: TGTGCCAGCAGCGCCCAGGACACTGAAGCTTTCTTT
cdr3_aa: CASSAQDTEAFF

clone_size: once
v_call: TRBV6-6
j_call: TRBJ2-7
d_call: TRBD1
cdr3_nt: TGTGCCAGCAGTTTAGGACAGGGGGCCTACGAGCAGTACTTC
cdr3_aa: CASSLGQGAYEQYF

clone_size: .
v_call: TRBV10-3
j_call: TRBJ1-2
d_call: .
cdr3_nt: TGTGCCTCCGACCCTGACGGGCAGATTCCTCGAGCTAACTATGGCTACACCTTC
cdr3_aa: CASDPDGQIPRANYGYTF

clone_size: .
v_call: TRBV2
j_call: TRBJ2-7
d_call: .
cdr3_nt: TGTGCCAGCAGTGACAGGGTGGTCTCCTACGAGCAGTACTTC
cdr3_aa: CASSDRVVSYEQYF

clone_size: .
v_call: TRBV2
j_call: TRBJ2-3
d_call: .
cdr3_nt: TGTGCCAGCAGCTCGGTTAGCACAGATACGCAGTATTTT
cdr3_aa: CASSSVSTDTQYF

clone_size: .
v_call: TRBV9
j_call: TRBJ2-7
d_call: TRBD2
cdr3_nt: TGTGCCAGCAGTCGACTAGCGGGAGTATCGTACGAGCAGTACTTC
cdr3_aa: CASSRLAGVSYEQYF

clone_size: .
v_call: TRBV18
j_call: TRBJ2-7
d_call: .
cdr3_nt: TGTGCCAGCTCACCTATGGCAGGGACCGAGCAGTACTTC
cdr3_aa: CASSPMAGTEQYF

clone_size: .
v_call: TRBV7-6
j_call: TRBJ1-1
d_call: TRBD1
cdr3_nt: TGTGCCAGCAGCCCGACAGGGGGGAACACTGAAGCTTTCTTT
cdr3_aa: CASSPTGGNTEAFF

clone_size: .
v_call: TRBV16
j_call: TRBJ1-5
d_call: .
cdr3_nt: TGTGCCAGCAATAAGGCAGGTGAAAGCAATCAGCCCCAGCATTTT
cdr3_aa: CASNKAGESNQPQHF

clone_size: .
v_call: TRBV19
j_call: TRBJ2-7
d_call: TRBD1
cdr3_nt: TGTGCCAGTAGCACAGGGGGCAGGGAAAGGCAGTACTTC
cdr3_aa: CASSTGGRERQYF

clone_size: .
v_call: TRBV6-5
j_call: TRBJ2-7
d_call: .
cdr3_nt: TGTGCCAGCAGTTACTCGCATCCGGACGGAGCCTACGAGCAGTACTTC
cdr3_aa: CASSYSHPDGAYEQYF

clone_size: once
v_call: TRBV9
j_call: TRBJ2-1
d_call: .
cdr3_nt: TGTGCCAGCAGCGTAGGCGGGGCTGACAATGAGCAGTTCTTC
cdr3_aa: CASSVGGADNEQFF

clone_size: .
v_call: TRBV6-5
j_call: TRBJ1-6
d_call: .
cdr3_nt: TGTGCCAGCAGTTACGCAGACAGCTCCTATAATTCACCCCTCCACTTT
cdr3_aa: CASSYADSSYNSPLHF

clone_size: .
v_call: TRBV30
j_call: TRBJ1-1
d_call: .
cdr3_nt: TGTGCCTGGAGTTTTTCTCTGACAGCCACTAACACTGAAGCTTTCTTT
cdr3_aa: CAWSFSLTATNTEAFF

clone_size: .
v_call: TRBV7-9
j_call: TRBJ2-5
d_call: .
cdr3_nt: TGTGCCAGCAGCTTATCGGATCAAGAGACCCAGTACTTC
cdr3_aa: CASSLSDQETQYF

clone_size: .
v_call: TRBV2
j_call: TRBJ1-5
d_call: .
cdr3_nt: TGTGCCAGCAGTGGTGGACAGCCCCAGCATTTT
cdr3_aa: CASSGGQPQHF

clone_size: .
v_call: TRBV29-1
j_call: TRBJ2-7
d_call: .
cdr3_nt: TGCAGCGTTACATATGGACCCGAGCAGTACTTC
cdr3_aa: CSVTYGPEQYF

clone_size: .
v_call: TRBV11-2
j_call: TRBJ2-2
d_call: .
cdr3_nt: TGTGCCACCTACCGTGCCGGAAAAAACACCGGGGAGCTGTTTTTT
cdr3_aa: CATYRAGKNTGELFF